This T cell receptor beta chain was identified during a study of blood T cells in healthy people across ages. Study-wide points: TCR beta diversity, measured per million T cells, fell in a roughly linear way with age.

A second about 7 to 12 cycle PCR used barcoded and J-beta primers. TCRdb re-called the 5' RACE reads with MiXCR, one entry per CDR3 protein. Among roughly 800,000 distinct CDR3 sequences listed, approximately 25% were seen once. Each donor's blood draw was roughly 10 milliliters of peripheral blood. Regarding this clonotype: Its specificity is not known.

The CDR3 has 17 amino acids. V lost 3 bases to trimming and J lost 6 bases, with 20 bases between them. These sequences were also reported in another study, on T cells of mothers and their children. That paper adds: The analysis detected no persistent microchimeric T cell clones.

Material: blood. V usage is TRBV12-3 or TRBV12-4 and J usage is TRBJ1-4; a possible D gene is TRBD1 (6 bases). The sequence was collected from a boy under 18 in good health. The CDR3 loop is CASSFNGWGRVDEKLFF. CDR3 DNA: TGTGCCAGCAGTTTTAATGGATGGGGGCGCGTTGATGAAAAACTGTTTTTT.